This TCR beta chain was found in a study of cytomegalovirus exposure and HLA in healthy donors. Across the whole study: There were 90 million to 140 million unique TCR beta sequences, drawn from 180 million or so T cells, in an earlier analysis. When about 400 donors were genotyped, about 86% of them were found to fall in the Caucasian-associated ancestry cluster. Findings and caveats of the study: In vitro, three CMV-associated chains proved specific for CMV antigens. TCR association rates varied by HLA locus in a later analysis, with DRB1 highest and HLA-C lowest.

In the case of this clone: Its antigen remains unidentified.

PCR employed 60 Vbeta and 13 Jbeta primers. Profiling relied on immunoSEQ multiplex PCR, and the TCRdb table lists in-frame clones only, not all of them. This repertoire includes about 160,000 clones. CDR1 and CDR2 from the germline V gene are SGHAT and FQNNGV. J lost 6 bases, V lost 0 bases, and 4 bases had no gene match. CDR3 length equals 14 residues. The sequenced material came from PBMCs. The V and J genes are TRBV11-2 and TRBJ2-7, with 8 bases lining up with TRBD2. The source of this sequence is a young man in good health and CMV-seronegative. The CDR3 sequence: CASSLDGRGAEQYF. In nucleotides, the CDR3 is TGTGCCAGCAGCTTAGACGGGAGGGGCGCCGAGCAGTACTTC.